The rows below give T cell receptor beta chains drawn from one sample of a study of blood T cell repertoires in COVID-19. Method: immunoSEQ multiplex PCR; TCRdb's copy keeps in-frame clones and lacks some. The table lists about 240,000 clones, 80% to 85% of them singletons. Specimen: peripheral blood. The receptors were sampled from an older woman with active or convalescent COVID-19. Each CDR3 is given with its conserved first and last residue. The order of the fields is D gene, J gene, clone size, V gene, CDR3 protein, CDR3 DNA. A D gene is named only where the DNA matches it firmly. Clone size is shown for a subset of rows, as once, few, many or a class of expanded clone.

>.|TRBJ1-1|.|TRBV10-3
CAISEVINTEAFF
TGTGCCATCAGTGAGGTTATCAACACTGAAGCTTTCTTT
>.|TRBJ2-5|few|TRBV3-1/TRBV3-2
CASSQDASAGRWETQYF
TGTGCCAGCAGCCAAGACGCATCGGCGGGGCGGTGGGAGACCCAGTACTTC
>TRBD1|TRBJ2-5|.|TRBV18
CASSRDQGASETQYF
TGTGCCAGCTCACGGGACCAGGGGGCTTCGGAGACCCAGTACTTC
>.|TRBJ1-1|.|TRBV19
CASSISGTRLSTEAFF
TGTGCCAGTAGTATATCTGGTACTAGGCTGAGCACTGAAGCTTTCTTT
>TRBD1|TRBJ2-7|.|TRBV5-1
CASSLGDRTLEQYF
TGCGCCAGCAGCTTAGGGGACAGGACCCTCGAGCAGTACTTC
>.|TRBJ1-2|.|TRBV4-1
CASSQGAVSNYGYTF
TGCGCCAGCAGCCAAGGGGCCGTTTCAAACTATGGCTACACCTTC
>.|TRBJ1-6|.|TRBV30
CAWRYGGLRYNSPLHF
TGTGCCTGGAGGTATGGGGGCTTAAGGTATAATTCACCCCTCCACTTT
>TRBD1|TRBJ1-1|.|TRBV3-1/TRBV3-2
CASSQWDRMGSEAFF
TGTGCCAGCAGCCAGTGGGACAGGATGGGTTCTGAAGCTTTCTTT
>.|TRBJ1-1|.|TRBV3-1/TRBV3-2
CASSRAGGKNTEAFF
TGTGCCAGCAGCCGGGCGGGGGGGAAGAACACTGAAGCTTTCTTT
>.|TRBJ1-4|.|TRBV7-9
CASSEGGTNEKLFF
TGTGCCAGCAGCGAGGGGGGGACTAATGAAAAACTGTTTTTT
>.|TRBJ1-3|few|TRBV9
CASSVDPGIDGNTIYF
TGTGCCAGCAGCGTAGACCCAGGGATCGATGGAAACACCATATATTTT